This T cell receptor beta chain is drawn from a study of blood T cell repertoires in COVID-19. Overall study: Specimens from acute and convalescent COVID-19 originated in the United States, Italy and Spain.

Original analysis: How many nucleated cells were present was estimated from reference gene primer amplification. Here immunoSEQ multiplex PCR was the method, and the copy in TCRdb shows in-frame clones only, minus some. Clonal size and the V and J genes are those of that table, whereas D and trimming came from the DNA. This table holds a few hundred thousand clones, 88% found once. With 3 bases removed from V and 5 bases from J, the gap between germline ends came to 11 bases. From germline, CDR1 is LNHDA and CDR2 SQIVND (reference sequence). The CDR3 totals 14 residues. This chain links TRBV19 with TRBJ1-5, with D possibly TRBD1 on 6 matching bases. The receptor's source is a woman aged 18-35 years who had recovered from COVID-19. Sample: PBMCs or T cells enriched from blood (not recorded which). CDR3 protein: CASSIRGRDQPQHF. Written as DNA, the CDR3 is TGTGCCAGTAGTATTAGGGGGAGGGATCAGCCCCAGCATTTT.